This TCR beta chain was retrieved from a study of cytomegalovirus exposure and HLA in healthy donors. This CDR3 comprises 21 residues. V gave up 3 bases and J gave up 0 bases; unmatched junction bases: 14. CDR1 and CDR2 (germline): SNHLY, FYNNEI. The data were produced by immunoSEQ multiplex PCR, yet TCRdb's version contains in-frame clones alone and is incomplete. The data contain 200,000 or so clones, approximately 87% of them singletons. The TCR comes from a woman aged 18-29 years in good health and CMV-seronegative. The V and J genes are TRBV2 and TRBJ2-1; 13 bases map to TRBD2. The sequenced material came from PBMCs. CDR3 coding DNA: TGTGCCAGCAGTGAGGCCGCCACTAGCGGGGGGGCATGGCGCTCCTACAATGAGCAGTTCTTC. Translation: CASSEAATSGGAWRSYNEQFF.